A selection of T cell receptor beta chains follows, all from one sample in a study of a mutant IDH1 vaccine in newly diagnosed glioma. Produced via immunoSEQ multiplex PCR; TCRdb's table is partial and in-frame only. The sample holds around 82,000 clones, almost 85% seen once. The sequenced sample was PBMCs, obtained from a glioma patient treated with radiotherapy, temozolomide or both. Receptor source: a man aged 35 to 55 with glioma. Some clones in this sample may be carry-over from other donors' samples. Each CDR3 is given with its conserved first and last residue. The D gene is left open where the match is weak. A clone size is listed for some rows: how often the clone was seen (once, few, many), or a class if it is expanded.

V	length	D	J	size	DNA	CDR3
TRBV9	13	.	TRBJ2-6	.	TGTGCCAGCAGCGTACTGGGGGCCAACGTCCTGACTTTC	CASSVLGANVLTF
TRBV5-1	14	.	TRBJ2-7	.	TGCGCCAGCAGCTTTGTGGCGGACTCCTACGAGCAGTACTTC	CASSFVADSYEQYF
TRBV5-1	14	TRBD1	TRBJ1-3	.	TGCGCCAGCAGCTTGGGACAGGGAGGAAACACCATATATTTT	CASSLGQGGNTIYF
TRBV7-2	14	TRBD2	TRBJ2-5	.	TGTGCCAGCAGCTTCGGGGGGGCAGGCGAGACCCAGTACTTC	CASSFGGAGETQYF
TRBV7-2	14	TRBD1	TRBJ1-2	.	TGTGCCAGCAGCTGGGACAGGTCGGGACGAGGCTACACCTTC	CASSWDRSGRGYTF
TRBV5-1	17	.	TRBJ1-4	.	TGCGCCAGCAGCTTGGACGGATCGAGCTTTATTAATGAAAAACTGTTTTTT	CASSLDGSSFINEKLFF
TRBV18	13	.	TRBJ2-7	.	TGTGCCAGCTCACCACGGGAGAATAACGAGCAGTACTTC	CASSPRENNEQYF
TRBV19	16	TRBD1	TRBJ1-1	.	TGTGCCAGTAGTATGGGTAGGATCGGACAGGGTGATGAAGCTTTCTTT	CASSMGRIGQGDEAFF
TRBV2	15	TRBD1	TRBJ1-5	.	TGTGCCAGCAGTCCGGACAGGGCAAAGGGTCAGCCCCAGCATTTT	CASSPDRAKGQPQHF
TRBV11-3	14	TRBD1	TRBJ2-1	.	TGTGCCAGCAGCTTAGGGACAGGTTACAATGAGCAGTTCTTC	CASSLGTGYNEQFF
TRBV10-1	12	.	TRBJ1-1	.	TGCGCCAGCGGTGGGGAGAGGGAGGAAGCTTTCTTT	CASGGEREEAFF
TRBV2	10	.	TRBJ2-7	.	TGTGCCAGCGGGGGGGCTGCTGTGACTTGG	CASGGAAVTW
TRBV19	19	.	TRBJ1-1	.	TGTGCCAGTAGTATAGATCCCCCGGGGGGGGTGTATGGGAACACTGAAGCTTTCTTT	CASSIDPPGGVYGNTEAFF
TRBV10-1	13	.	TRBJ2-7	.	TGCGCCAGCAGTGAAGGGATTCCCTACGAGCAGTACTTC	CASSEGIPYEQYF
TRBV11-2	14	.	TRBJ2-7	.	TGTGCCAGCAGCTTAGGTAGTCTTACCTACGAGCAGTACTTC	CASSLGSLTYEQYF
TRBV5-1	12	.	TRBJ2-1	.	TGCGCCAGCAGCTTCCTTTTCAATGAGCAGTTCTTC	CASSFLFNEQFF
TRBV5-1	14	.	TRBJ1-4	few	TGCGCCAGCAGCTTATTCACTGACTCTGAAAAACTGTTTTTT	CASSLFTDSEKLFF
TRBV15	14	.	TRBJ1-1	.	TGTGCCACCAGCACCTCGGTGGCGGGGACTGAAGCTTTCTTT	CATSTSVAGTEAFF
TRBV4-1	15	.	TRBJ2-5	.	TGCGCCAGCAGCTACCGGATGGGAACCCAAGAGACCCAGTACTTC	CASSYRMGTQETQYF
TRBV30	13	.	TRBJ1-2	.	TGTGCCACCCCCAGGGTGGCAAACTATGGCTACACCTTC	CATPRVANYGYTF
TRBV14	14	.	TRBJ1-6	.	TGTGCCAGCAGCCAAGCAGGGAGGAGTTCACCCCTCCACTTT	CASSQAGRSSPLHF
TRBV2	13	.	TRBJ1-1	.	TGTGCCAGCAGGAGGGGCCCGAACACTGAAGCTTTCTTT	CASRRGPNTEAFF
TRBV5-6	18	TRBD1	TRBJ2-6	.	TGTGCCAGCAGCTTGGTAGGGGACAGGGTCAGCCGGGCCAACGTCCTGACTTTC	CASSLVGDRVSRANVLTF
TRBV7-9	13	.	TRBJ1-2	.	TGTGCCAGCAGCTTTGCAAAAGTCTATGGCTACACCTTC	CASSFAKVYGYTF
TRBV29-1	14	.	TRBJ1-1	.	TGCAGCGTTGGGTGGGCAGGAACCAACACTGAAGCTTTCTTT	CSVGWAGTNTEAFF
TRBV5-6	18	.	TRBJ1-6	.	TGTGCCAGCAGCTTGGGGCAGGGCGGAAACCGAGTGACCTCACCCCTCCACTTT	CASSLGQGGNRVTSPLHF
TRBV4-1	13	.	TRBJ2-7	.	TGCGCCAGCAGCCTCGGGGGTGACTACGAGCAGTACTTC	CASSLGGDYEQYF
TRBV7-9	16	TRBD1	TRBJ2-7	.	TGTGCCAGCAGCTTCGGGGACAGGGGGCTTTCCTACGAGCAGTACTTC	CASSFGDRGLSYEQYF
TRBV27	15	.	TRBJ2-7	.	TGTGCCAGCAGTTGGTCCACCGTGGGCAAGGAAGGGCAGTACTTC	CASSWSTVGKEGQYF
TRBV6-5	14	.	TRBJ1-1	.	TGTGCCAGCACCAGGACAGTCCTGAACACTGAAGCTTTCTTT	CASTRTVLNTEAFF
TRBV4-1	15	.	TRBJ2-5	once	TGCGCCAGCAGCCGCACCCGGGACACACAAGAGACCCAGTACTTC	CASSRTRDTQETQYF
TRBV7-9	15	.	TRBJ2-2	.	TGTGCCAGCAGCTTCCCGGGGTCGAACACCGGGGAGCTGTTTTTT	CASSFPGSNTGELFF
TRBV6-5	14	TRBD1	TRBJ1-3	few	TGTGCCAGCGAAAGCGGACAGGATGGAAACACCATATATTTT	CASESGQDGNTIYF
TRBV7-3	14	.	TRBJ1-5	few	TGTGCCAGCAGCCCGACACGGTTATCTCAGCCCCAGCATTTT	CASSPTRLSQPQHF
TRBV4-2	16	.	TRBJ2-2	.	TGTGCCAGCAGCCAAGGGGGAGACCTAAACACCGGGGAGCTGTTTTTT	CASSQGGDLNTGELFF
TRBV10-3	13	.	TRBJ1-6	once	TGTGCCATCAGTGAACGGTATAATTCACCCCTCCACTTT	CAISERYNSPLHF
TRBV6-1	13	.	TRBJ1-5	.	TGTGCCAGCAGTGAAAGGGTACGCCAGCCCCAGCATTTT	CASSERVRQPQHF
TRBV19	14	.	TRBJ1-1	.	TGTGCCAGTAGTATGGACGGCAGGTTCACTGAAGCTTTCTTT	CASSMDGRFTEAFF
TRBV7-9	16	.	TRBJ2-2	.	TGTGCCAGCAGCTTAGTACAGGTCGCGAACACCGGGGAGCTGTTTTTT	CASSLVQVANTGELFF
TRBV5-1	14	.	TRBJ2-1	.	TGCGCCAGCAGTTTGGGGGCCCCCTACAATGAGCAGTTCTTC	CASSLGAPYNEQFF
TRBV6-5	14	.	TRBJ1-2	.	TGTGCCAGCAGTTACGACAGCCACGCCTACGGCTACACCTTC	CASSYDSHAYGYTF
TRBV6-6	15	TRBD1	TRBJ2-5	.	TGTGCCAGCGGGAGGGACAGGGCGGAGGGAGAGACCCAGTACTTC	CASGRDRAEGETQYF